A selection of T cell receptor beta chains follows, all from one sample in a study of T cell clones after liver transplantation. Produced via immunoSEQ multiplex PCR; TCRdb's table is partial and in-frame only. The sample carries under 55,000 clones, 86% recorded once. The sample in question was CD8+ T cells from blood, obtained 12 months after liver transplant. The receptors derive from a human patient who received a liver transplant. Some of the T cells might come from the graft donor. CDR3s include the opening cysteine and the closing phenylalanine or tryptophan.

V gene	J gene	CDR3 protein
TRBV5-1	TRBJ1-3	CASSLGALENTIYF
TRBV6-4	TRBJ2-7	CASSETSGSSSWWHEQYF
TRBV5-1	TRBJ2-1	CASSPGQATLYNEQFF
TRBV19	TRBJ2-1	CASSIMGSGSSYNEQFF
TRBV28	TRBJ2-5	CASRLDRGVETQYF
TRBV9	TRBJ2-1	CASSVGGLAGNNEQFF
TRBV19	TRBJ2-1	CASSVDRGDNEQFF
TRBV27	TRBJ1-5	CASSFAQTGNQPQHF
TRBV28	TRBJ2-3	CASSSYLAETTSTDTQYF
TRBV18	TRBJ1-5	CASSPREDQPQHF
TRBV7-9	TRBJ2-1	CASSLGGEPYNEQFF
TRBV7-9	TRBJ2-5	CASSFPGQGFRETQYF
TRBV4-1	TRBJ1-4	CASSQGGTGDPANEKLFF
TRBV7-9	TRBJ2-1	CASSSLRGDAYNEQFF
TRBV19	TRBJ1-2	CASSISSWNYGYTF
TRBV4-1	TRBJ2-2	CASSLRPEGNTGELFF
TRBV15	TRBJ2-7	CATARGSGIEEQYF
TRBV7-9	TRBJ2-3	CAGDRADTQYF
TRBV27	TRBJ2-2	CASSPLPGLAGSGTGELFF
TRBV4-1	TRBJ2-1	CASSQDLGSSYNEQFF
TRBV5-1	TRBJ2-1	CASSLEGPSDHEQFF
TRBV19	TRBJ1-1	CASFNPDRGWTDTEAFF
TRBV15	TRBJ2-2	CATSVGGAGELFF
TRBV30	TRBJ1-5	CAWSIESNQPQHF
TRBV21-1	TRBJ1-2	CGSEGGSHYGYTF
TRBV4-3	TRBJ2-1	CASSQERLGPPYNEQFF
TRBV19	TRBJ2-1	CASSMTVWSSYNEQFF
TRBV27	TRBJ1-1	CASRLSGGNTEAFF
TRBV27	TRBJ2-7	CASSFYPGLAGGEQYF
TRBV4-1	TRBJ2-5	CASSQDWEQETQYF